Listed below are T cell receptor beta chains from one sample, sequenced in a study of blood T cell repertoires in COVID-19. Produced via immunoSEQ multiplex PCR; TCRdb's table is partial and in-frame only. The sample records 250,000 to 300,000 clones, roughly 90% being singletons. The material sequenced was peripheral blood. These receptors were taken from a woman aged 70-85 years with COVID-19, enrolled during active disease. Both conserved end residues are part of each CDR3. Fields, in order: clone size, V gene, D gene, J gene, CDR3 DNA, CDR3 protein. A D gene is named only where the DNA matches it firmly. For some rows the clone size is stated as once, few or many, or as a class when expanded; others skip it.

>NA|TRBV7-9|TRBD1|TRBJ1-6
TGTGCCAGCAGCTCCACCGGGACAGGGCAAACTTCACCCCTCCACTTT
CASSSTGTGQTSPLHF
>NA|TRBV5-1|NA|TRBJ1-2
TGCGCCAGCAGCCTTGACAGGAATGGCTACACCTTC
CASSLDRNGYTF
>NA|TRBV30|NA|TRBJ2-2
TGTGCCTGGAGTGGCCGCACCCGGAGCTCCGGGGAGCTGTTTTTT
CAWSGRTRSSGELFF
>NA|TRBV6-2/TRBV6-3|NA|TRBJ1-1
TGTGCCAGCAGTTGGGCCCTTACAGGGTCGGGAACTGAAGCTTTCTTT
CASSWALTGSGTEAFF
>NA|TRBV5-1|TRBD2|TRBJ2-1
TGCGCCAGCAGTCCGCTAGCGGACAATGAGCAGTTCTTC
CASSPLADNEQFF
>NA|TRBV5-1|NA|TRBJ1-2
TGCGCCAGCAGCTACGGACAGCCTCCTAACTATGGCTACACCTTC
CASSYGQPPNYGYTF
>NA|TRBV2|NA|TRBJ2-5
TGTGCCAGCACAAGACAGCAAGAGACCCAGTACTTC
CASTRQQETQYF
>NA|TRBV12-5|NA|TRBJ1-5
TGTGCTAGTGGTTTGGTATCGGGTCAGCCCCAGCATTTT
CASGLVSGQPQHF
>NA|TRBV19|NA|TRBJ2-5
TGTGCCAGTAGTAACCGTCAGCGGGAGACCCAGTACTTC
CASSNRQRETQYF
>NA|TRBV18|NA|TRBJ1-2
TGTGCCAGCTCACCAAGAAGCCAGGATGTGGGCTACACCTTC
CASSPRSQDVGYTF
>NA|TRBV19|NA|TRBJ1-1
TGTGCCAGTATGAAGCAATGGAACACTGAAGCTTTCTTT
CASMKQWNTEAFF
>NA|TRBV5-1|NA|TRBJ1-6
TGCGCCAGCAGCGTTAACAGCTTTAGCTCCTATAATTCACCCCTCCACTTT
CASSVNSFSSYNSPLHF
>NA|TRBV10-2|TRBD2|TRBJ2-2
TGCGCCAGCAGTGTGACTAGCGGGGGGGCCTGGACCGGGGAGCTGTTTTTT
CASSVTSGGAWTGELFF
>NA|TRBV24-1|NA|TRBJ1-4
TGTGCCACCAGTGATTCGTTCAATGAAAAACTGTTTTTT
CATSDSFNEKLFF
>NA|TRBV5-1|NA|TRBJ2-2
TGCGCCAGCAGCCCACAGGGCACCGGGGAGCTGTTTTTT
CASSPQGTGELFF
>NA|TRBV7-3|TRBD1|TRBJ2-2
TGTGCCAGCAGCCCCGACAGGGGCAACACCGGGGAGCTGTTTTTT
CASSPDRGNTGELFF
>NA|TRBV11-2|NA|TRBJ1-1
TGTGCCAGCAGCTTAGAGCCAGGGGCGGGGGCTGAAGCTTTCTTT
CASSLEPGAGAEAFF
>once|TRBV5-4|NA|TRBJ1-2
TGTGCCAGCAGCTTTGATATAACACCGTCGACAGGCGGCTACACCTTC
CASSFDITPSTGGYTF
>NA|TRBV2|NA|TRBJ2-7
TGTGCCAGCAGTGCGGGTAGCGGCTACGAGCAGTACTTC
CASSAGSGYEQYF
>NA|TRBV4-1|NA|TRBJ1-5
TGCGCCAGCAGCCAAGGTCAGTATCAGCCCCAGCATTTT
CASSQGQYQPQHF
>NA|TRBV4-1|TRBD2|TRBJ2-3
TGCGCCAGCAGCCACTTGGGACTAGCGGGGGGGCCCGACACAGATACGCAGTATTTT
CASSHLGLAGGPDTDTQYF
>NA|TRBV29-1|NA|TRBJ2-7
TGCAGCGTTGACGGAGGCGGAGACGAGCAGTACTTC
CSVDGGGDEQYF
>NA|TRBV18|TRBD1|TRBJ2-7
TGTGCCAGCTCACCAAGGACAGGGAGTAACGAGCAGTACTTC
CASSPRTGSNEQYF
>NA|TRBV25-1|TRBD1|TRBJ2-6
TGTGCCAGCAGTGAAGGGACAGGGTTCTCTGGGGCCAACGTCCTGACTTTC
CASSEGTGFSGANVLTF
>NA|TRBV6-5|NA|TRBJ1-4
TGTGCCAGCAGTTACTCGAGTCAGGGTGAAAAACTGTTTTTT
CASSYSSQGEKLFF
>NA|TRBV6-2/TRBV6-3|NA|TRBJ2-7
TGTGCCAGCAGTTACACGGTGCTCTCCTACGAGCAGTACTTC
CASSYTVLSYEQYF
>NA|TRBV28|TRBD1|TRBJ1-1
TGTGCCAGCAGTTTGTCATTCCGGGACAGGGGGCTGAGGACTGAAGCTTTCTTT
CASSLSFRDRGLRTEAFF
>NA|TRBV5-1|TRBD1|TRBJ2-7
TGCGCCAGCACCCAGGATCGGACAGGGATGAACGAGCAGTACTTC
CASTQDRTGMNEQYF
>NA|TRBV6-2/TRBV6-3|NA|TRBJ2-1
TGTGCCAGCAGTCAGGGGGGAAGGGATGAGCAGTTCTTC
CASSQGGRDEQFF
>NA|TRBV30|NA|TRBJ2-3
TGTGCCTGGATATCCCCGGGGGTCGGAGCAGATACGCAGTATTTT
CAWISPGVGADTQYF
>NA|TRBV3-1/TRBV3-2|NA|TRBJ2-7
TGTGCCAGCAGCCAAGGACCGTCAGCGGACTCCGAGCAGTACTTC
CASSQGPSADSEQYF
>NA|TRBV28|TRBD1|TRBJ1-3
TGTGCCAGCAGTTTGACAGGGGGCTCTGGAAACACCATATATTTT
CASSLTGGSGNTIYF
>NA|TRBV7-9|TRBD2|TRBJ2-1
TGTGCCAGCAGCTTAGCAGCGGGGGCTTACAATGAGCAGTTCTTC
CASSLAAGAYNEQFF
>NA|TRBV12-3/TRBV12-4|NA|TRBJ1-2
TGTGCCAGCAGTTTCGGCCAGGGCGACTACACCTTC
CASSFGQGDYTF
>NA|TRBV27|TRBD1|TRBJ1-4
TGTGCCACGTCCGGGACAGCACTTAATGAAAAACTGTTTTTT
CATSGTALNEKLFF
>few|TRBV27|TRBD1|TRBJ2-7
TGTGCCAGCAAAAGATTGAGGGGGCTCGGCGACGAGCAGTACTTC
CASKRLRGLGDEQYF
>NA|TRBV11-2|NA|TRBJ2-3
TGTGCCAGCAGCTTACTTAATACGCAGTATTTT
CASSLLNTQYF
>NA|TRBV9|NA|TRBJ1-2
TGTGCCAGCAGCGTAGGCACAAGCTATGGCTACACCTTC
CASSVGTSYGYTF
>NA|TRBV6-5|NA|TRBJ1-5
TGTGCCAGCAGTCGGACATATAGCAATCAGCCCCAGCATTTT
CASSRTYSNQPQHF
>NA|TRBV2|TRBD1|TRBJ1-5
TGTGCCAGCAGTGAACAGGGACAGGGAAGGTCACAGCCCCAGCATTTT
CASSEQGQGRSQPQHF
>NA|TRBV6-2/TRBV6-3|NA|TRBJ2-3
TGTGCCAGCAGCCCTCGACTGGTGGATACGCAGTATTTT
CASSPRLVDTQYF
>NA|TRBV11-2|TRBD2|TRBJ2-5
TGTGCCAGCAGCTTTTTCGGACGGGGGGGTTGGGAGACCCAGTACTTC
CASSFFGRGGWETQYF
>NA|TRBV3-1/TRBV3-2|NA|TRBJ1-1
TGTGCCAGCAGCCAAGAGGGGGGAACTGAAGCTTTCTTT
CASSQEGGTEAFF
>NA|TRBV15|NA|TRBJ2-7
TGTGCCACCAGCAGAGACAGGGGAGCGAGGGAGCAGTACTTC
CATSRDRGAREQYF
>NA|TRBV2|TRBD2|TRBJ2-1
TGTGCCGGGCGCGGGGGGACCTATTACAATGAGCAGTTCTTC
CAGRGGTYYNEQFF
>NA|TRBV6-5|TRBD2|TRBJ2-3
TGTGCCAGCAGTTACTCGGGACTAGCGGGCGATACGCAGTATTTT
CASSYSGLAGDTQYF